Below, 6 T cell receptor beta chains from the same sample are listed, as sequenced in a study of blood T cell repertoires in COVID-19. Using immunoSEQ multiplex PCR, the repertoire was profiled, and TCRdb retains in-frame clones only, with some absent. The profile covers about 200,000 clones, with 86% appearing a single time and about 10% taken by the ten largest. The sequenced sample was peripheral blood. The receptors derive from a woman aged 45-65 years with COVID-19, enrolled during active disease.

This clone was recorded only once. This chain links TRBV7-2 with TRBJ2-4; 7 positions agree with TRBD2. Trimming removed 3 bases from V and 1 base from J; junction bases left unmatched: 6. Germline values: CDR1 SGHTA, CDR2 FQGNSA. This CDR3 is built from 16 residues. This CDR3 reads CASSLGRDWAKNIQYF. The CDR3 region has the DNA TGTGCCAGCAGCTTGGGGAGGGATTGGGCCAAAAACATTCAGTACTTC.

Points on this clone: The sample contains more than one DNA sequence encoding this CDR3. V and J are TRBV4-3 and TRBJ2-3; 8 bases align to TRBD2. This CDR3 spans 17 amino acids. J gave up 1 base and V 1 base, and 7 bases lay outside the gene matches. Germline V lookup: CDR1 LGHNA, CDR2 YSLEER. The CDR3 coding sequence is TGCGCCAGCAGCCAAGGGCGGGGGGCGGGGGGCACAGATACGCAGTATTTT. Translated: CASSQGRGAGGTDTQYF.

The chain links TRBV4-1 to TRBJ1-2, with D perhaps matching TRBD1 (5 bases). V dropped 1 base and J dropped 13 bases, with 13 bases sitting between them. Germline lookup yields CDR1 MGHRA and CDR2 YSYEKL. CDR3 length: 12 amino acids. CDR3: CASSQVGGYCTF. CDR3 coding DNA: TGCGCCAGCAGCCAAGTGGGGGGTTATTGCACCTTC.

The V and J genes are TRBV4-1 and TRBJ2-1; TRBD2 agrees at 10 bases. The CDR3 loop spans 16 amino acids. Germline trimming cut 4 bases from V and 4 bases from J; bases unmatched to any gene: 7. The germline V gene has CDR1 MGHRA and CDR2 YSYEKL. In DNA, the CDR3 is TGCGCCAGCAGCCTGCCCGGGACTAGCGCGTACAATGAGCAGTTCTTC. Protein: CASSLPGTSAYNEQFF.

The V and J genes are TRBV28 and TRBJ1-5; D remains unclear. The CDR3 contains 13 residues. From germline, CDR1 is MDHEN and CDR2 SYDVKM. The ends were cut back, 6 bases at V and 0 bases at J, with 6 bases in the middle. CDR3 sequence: CASRINSNQPQHF. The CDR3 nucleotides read TGTGCCAGCAGAATTAATAGCAATCAGCCCCAGCATTTT. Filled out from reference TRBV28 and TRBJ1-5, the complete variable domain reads DVKVTQSSRYLVKRTGEKVFLECVQDMDHENMFWYRQDPGLGLRLIYFSYDVKMKEKGDIPEGYSVSREKKERFSLILESASTNQTSMYLCASRINSNQPQHFGDGTRLSIL.

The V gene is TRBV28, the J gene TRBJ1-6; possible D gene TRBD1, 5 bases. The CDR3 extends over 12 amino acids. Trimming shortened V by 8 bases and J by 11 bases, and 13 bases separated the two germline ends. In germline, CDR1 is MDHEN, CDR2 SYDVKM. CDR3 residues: CASGAVVTPLHF. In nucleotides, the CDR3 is TGTGCCAGCGGGGCAGTCGTTACACCCCTCCACTTT.